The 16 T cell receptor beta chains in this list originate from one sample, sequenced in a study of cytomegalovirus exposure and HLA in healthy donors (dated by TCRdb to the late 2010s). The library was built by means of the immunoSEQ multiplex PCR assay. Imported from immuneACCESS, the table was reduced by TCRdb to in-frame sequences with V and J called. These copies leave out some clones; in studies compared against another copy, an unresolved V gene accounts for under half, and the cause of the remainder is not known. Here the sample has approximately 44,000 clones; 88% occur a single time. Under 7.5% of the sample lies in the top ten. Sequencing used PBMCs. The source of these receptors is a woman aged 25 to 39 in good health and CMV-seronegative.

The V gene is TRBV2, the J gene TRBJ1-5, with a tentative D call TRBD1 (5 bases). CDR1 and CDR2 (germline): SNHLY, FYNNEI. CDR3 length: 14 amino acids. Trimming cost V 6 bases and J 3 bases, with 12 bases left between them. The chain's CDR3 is CASRPDSVNQPQHF. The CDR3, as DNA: TGTGCCAGCAGACCCGACAGCGTCAATCAGCCCCAGCATTTT.

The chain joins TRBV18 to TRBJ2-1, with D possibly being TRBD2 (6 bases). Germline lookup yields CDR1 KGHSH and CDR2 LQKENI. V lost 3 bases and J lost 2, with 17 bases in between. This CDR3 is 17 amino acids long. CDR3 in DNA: TGTGCCAGCTCACCCCCGCGTGTGCGGGATCCCTACAATGAGCAGTTCTTC. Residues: CASSPPRVRDPYNEQFF.

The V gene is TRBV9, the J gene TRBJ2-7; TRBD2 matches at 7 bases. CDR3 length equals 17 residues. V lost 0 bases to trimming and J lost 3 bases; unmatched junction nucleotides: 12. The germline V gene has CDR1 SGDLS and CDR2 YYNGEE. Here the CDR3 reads CASSVGMSAGVIYEQYF. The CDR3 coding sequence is TGTGCCAGCAGCGTAGGAATGTCGGCGGGAGTGATCTACGAGCAGTACTTC.

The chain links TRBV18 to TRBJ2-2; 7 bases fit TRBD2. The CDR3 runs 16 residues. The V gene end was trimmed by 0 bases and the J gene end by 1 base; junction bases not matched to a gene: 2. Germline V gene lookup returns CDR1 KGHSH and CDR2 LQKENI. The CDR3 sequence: CASSPPSGVNTGELFF. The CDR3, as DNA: TGTGCCAGCTCACCACCGAGCGGGGTGAACACCGGGGAGCTGTTTTTT. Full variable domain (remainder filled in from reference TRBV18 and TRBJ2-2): NAGVMQNPRHLVRRRGQEARLRCSPMKGHSHVYWYRQLPEEGLKFMVYLQKENIIDESGMPKERFSAEFPKEGPSILRIQQVVRGDSAAYFCASSPPSGVNTGELFFGEGSRLTVL.

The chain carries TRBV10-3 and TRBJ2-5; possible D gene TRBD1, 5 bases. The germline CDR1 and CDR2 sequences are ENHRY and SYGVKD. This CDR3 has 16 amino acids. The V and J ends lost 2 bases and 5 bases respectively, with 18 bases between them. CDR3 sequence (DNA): TGTGCCATCAGTGAGGGGGCAGGCACTCTACGGGAGACCCAGTACTTC. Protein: CAISEGAGTLRETQYF.

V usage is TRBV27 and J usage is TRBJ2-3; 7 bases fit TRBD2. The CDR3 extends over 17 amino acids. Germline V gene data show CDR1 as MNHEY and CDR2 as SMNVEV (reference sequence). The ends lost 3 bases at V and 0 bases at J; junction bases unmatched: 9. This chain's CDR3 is CASSFNPSGVSTDTQYF. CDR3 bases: TGTGCCAGCAGTTTTAACCCCAGCGGGGTTAGCACAGATACGCAGTATTTT.

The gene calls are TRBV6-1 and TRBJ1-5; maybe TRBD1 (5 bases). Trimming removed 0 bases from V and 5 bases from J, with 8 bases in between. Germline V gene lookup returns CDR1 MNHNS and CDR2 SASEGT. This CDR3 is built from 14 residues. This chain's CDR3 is CASSEARAYQPQHF. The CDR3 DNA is TGTGCCAGCAGTGAAGCCAGGGCCTATCAGCCCCAGCATTTT.

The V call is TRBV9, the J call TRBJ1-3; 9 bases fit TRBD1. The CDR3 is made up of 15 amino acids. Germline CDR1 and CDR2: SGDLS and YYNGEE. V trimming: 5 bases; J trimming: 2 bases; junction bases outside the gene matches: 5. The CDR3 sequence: CASRSGTGTGNTIYF. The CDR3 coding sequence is TGTGCCAGCAGGTCAGGGACAGGGACTGGAAACACCATATATTTT.

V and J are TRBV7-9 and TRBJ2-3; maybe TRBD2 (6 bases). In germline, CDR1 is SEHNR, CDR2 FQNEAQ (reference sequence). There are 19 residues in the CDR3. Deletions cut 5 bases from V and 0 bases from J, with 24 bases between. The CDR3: CASSHPSTPGRSSTDTQYF. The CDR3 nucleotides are TGTGCCAGCAGCCACCCTTCAACCCCGGGGAGGTCAAGCACAGATACGCAGTATTTT.

The CDR3 nucleotides are TGTGCCACCAGCAGAGGCACAGGGGACACTGAAGCTTTCTTT. Protein product: CATSRGTGDTEAFF. The V call is TRBV15, the J call TRBJ1-1; 7 bases match TRBD1. J lost 3 bases, V lost 1 base, and 2 bases had no gene match. CDR1 LNHNV and CDR2 YYDKDF come from the germline V gene (reference sequence). This CDR3 comprises 14 residues.

CDR3 amino acids: CASSQERGTGANVLTF. For the CDR3, the DNA is TGCGCCAGCAGCCAAGAGCGGGGGACCGGGGCCAACGTCCTGACTTTC. The rearrangement links TRBV4-3 to TRBJ2-6, with 7 bases lining up with TRBD2. This CDR3 is 16 amino acids long. The germline V gene has CDR1 LGHNA and CDR2 YSLEER. V was clipped by 0 bases and J by 4 bases; unmatched bases: 3.

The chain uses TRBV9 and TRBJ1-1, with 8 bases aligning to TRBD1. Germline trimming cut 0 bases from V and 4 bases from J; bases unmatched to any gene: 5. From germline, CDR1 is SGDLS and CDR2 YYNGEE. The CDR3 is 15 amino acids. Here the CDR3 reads CASSVADRGITEAFF. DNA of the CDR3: TGTGCCAGCAGCGTAGCTGACAGGGGCATCACTGAAGCTTTCTTT.

The CDR3 region is CASTGVAGANVLTF. Here the CDR3 DNA reads TGTGCCAGCACAGGGGTGGCTGGGGCCAACGTCCTGACTTTC. V is TRBV6-1 and J is TRBJ2-6, with D perhaps TRBD1 (6 bases). CDR3 length: 14 residues. Germline lookup yields CDR1 MNHNS and CDR2 SASEGT. V lost 7 bases and J lost 2, with 9 bases in between.

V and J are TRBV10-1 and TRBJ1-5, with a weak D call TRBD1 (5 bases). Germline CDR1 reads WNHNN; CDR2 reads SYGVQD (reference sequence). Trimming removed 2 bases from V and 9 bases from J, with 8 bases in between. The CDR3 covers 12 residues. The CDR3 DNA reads TGCGCCAGCAGTGAGGCCGGGGGGCCCCAGCATTTT. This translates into CASSEAGGPQHF.

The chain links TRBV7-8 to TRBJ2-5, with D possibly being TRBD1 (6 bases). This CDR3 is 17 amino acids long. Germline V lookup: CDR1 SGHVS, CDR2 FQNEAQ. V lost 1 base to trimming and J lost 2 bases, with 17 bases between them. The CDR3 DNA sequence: TGTGCCAGCAGCTTAGTGGTGGGAAAAGGGGGACAAGAGACCCAGTACTTC. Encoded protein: CASSLVVGKGGQETQYF. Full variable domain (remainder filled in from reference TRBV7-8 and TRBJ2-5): GAGVSQSPRYKVAKRGQDVALRCDPISGHVSLFWYQQALGQGPEFLTYFQNEAQLDKSGLPSDRFFAERPEGSVSTLKIQRTQQEDSAVYLCASSLVVGKGGQETQYFGPGTRLLVL.

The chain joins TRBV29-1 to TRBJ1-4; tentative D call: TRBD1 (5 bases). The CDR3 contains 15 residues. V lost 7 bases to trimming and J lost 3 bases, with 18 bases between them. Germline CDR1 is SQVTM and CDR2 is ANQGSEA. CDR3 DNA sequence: TGCAGCGCCCTCCCTTTGGGGGGTGCTAATGAAAAACTGTTTTTT. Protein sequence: CSALPLGGANEKLFF.